Listed below are T cell receptor beta chains from one sample, sequenced in a study of T cell repertoires in cytomegalovirus infection. TCRdb ran MiXCR on the reads and lists one entry per CDR3 protein. Among about 920,000 distinct CDR3 sequences listed, less than 40% were seen once. These receptors' antigens are unknown. The material sequenced was cultured CD8+ T cells from PBMCs, taken from culture after CMV antigen stimulation. These receptors were taken from a human donor in good health (CMV status not recorded). Some clones in this sample may be carry-over from other donors' samples. Each CDR3 is given with its conserved first and last residue. Fields, in order: clone size, J gene, V gene, D gene, CDR3 DNA, CDR3 protein. A D gene is named only where the DNA matches it firmly. Expanded clones are given a class, and other clones once, few, many or no size at all.

abundance: NA
j_gene: TRBJ1-2
v_gene: TRBV4-1
d_gene: TRBD1
CDR3nt: TGCGCCAGCAGCCAAGGACAGGGGATTGCCTATGGCTACACCTTC
CDR3aa: CASSQGQGIAYGYTF

abundance: NA
j_gene: TRBJ2-3
v_gene: TRBV27
d_gene: TRBD1
CDR3nt: TGTGCCAGCAGTTTATCGTGGGTAGGGACAGCCAGCACAGATACGCAGTATTTT
CDR3aa: CASSLSWVGTASTDTQYF

abundance: many
j_gene: TRBJ2-1
v_gene: TRBV7-9
d_gene: NA
CDR3nt: TGTGCCAGCAGCTTAGTACGAAACAATGAGCAGTTCTTC
CDR3aa: CASSLVRNNEQFF

abundance: few
j_gene: TRBJ2-1
v_gene: TRBV7-3
d_gene: NA
CDR3nt: TGTGCCAGCGGGAGGGGGGGCGGAAATGAGCAGTTCTTC
CDR3aa: CASGRGGGNEQFF

abundance: few
j_gene: TRBJ2-1
v_gene: TRBV28
d_gene: NA
CDR3nt: TGTGCCAGCAGTTTATTAAGACTATCCTCCAATGAGCAGTTCTTC
CDR3aa: CASSLLRLSSNEQFF

abundance: NA
j_gene: TRBJ1-2
v_gene: TRBV5-5
d_gene: NA
CDR3nt: TGTGCCAGCAGCTCAAAGACAGTTTTTGGCTACACCTTC
CDR3aa: CASSSKTVFGYTF

abundance: NA
j_gene: TRBJ1-1
v_gene: TRBV19
d_gene: NA
CDR3nt: TGTGCCAGTATCGGGGAAGACACTGAAGCTTTCTTT
CDR3aa: CASIGEDTEAFF

abundance: few
j_gene: TRBJ2-1
v_gene: TRBV20-1
d_gene: TRBD2
CDR3nt: TGCAGTGCTAGAGTAACTAGCGGGGGCCCCGGGCAGTTCTTC
CDR3aa: CSARVTSGGPGQFF

abundance: few
j_gene: TRBJ1-1
v_gene: TRBV7-9
d_gene: TRBD1
CDR3nt: TGTGCCAGCCGTCGGGGCCAGGGGGACACTGAAGCTTTCTTT
CDR3aa: CASRRGQGDTEAFF

abundance: NA
j_gene: TRBJ2-7
v_gene: TRBV5-4
d_gene: TRBD1
CDR3nt: TGTGCCAGCAGCAACACCGGGACAGGGGTCTACGAGCAGTACTTC
CDR3aa: CASSNTGTGVYEQYF

abundance: NA
j_gene: TRBJ2-7
v_gene: TRBV12-3/TRBV12-4
d_gene: NA
CDR3nt: TGTGCCAGCAGTTTATTGGGCAGGGAAGGGTACGAGCAGTACTTC
CDR3aa: CASSLLGREGYEQYF

abundance: few
j_gene: TRBJ1-1
v_gene: TRBV29-1
d_gene: NA
CDR3nt: TGCAGCGTTCCCCAGGGTGGCTGGACTGAAGCTTTCTTT
CDR3aa: CSVPQGGWTEAFF

abundance: few
j_gene: TRBJ2-7
v_gene: TRBV20-1
d_gene: NA
CDR3nt: TGCAGTGCTAGACCAACACTCGGGGTACACTACGAGCAGTACTTC
CDR3aa: CSARPTLGVHYEQYF

abundance: few
j_gene: TRBJ2-3
v_gene: TRBV6-2/TRBV6-3
d_gene: TRBD2
CDR3nt: TGTGCCAGTAGTTACTCCCAGCGGGGGAGCACAGATACGCAGTATTTT
CDR3aa: CASSYSQRGSTDTQYF

abundance: many
j_gene: TRBJ2-3
v_gene: TRBV6-1
d_gene: TRBD2
CDR3nt: TGTGCCAGCAGTGGAGGACTAGGCCTCGAGTATTTT
CDR3aa: CASSGGLGLEYF

abundance: few
j_gene: TRBJ1-1
v_gene: TRBV7-6
d_gene: TRBD1
CDR3nt: TGTGCCAGCAGCGCGAACAGGGGCGTGAACACTGAAGCTTTCTTT
CDR3aa: CASSANRGVNTEAFF

abundance: NA
j_gene: TRBJ2-1
v_gene: TRBV5-4
d_gene: TRBD1
CDR3nt: TGTGCCAGCAGCAACCCGGGACAGGGGTTTGAAAATGAGCAGTTCTTC
CDR3aa: CASSNPGQGFENEQFF

abundance: NA
j_gene: TRBJ1-1
v_gene: TRBV14
d_gene: NA
CDR3nt: TGTGCCAGCAGCCAAGATTTAGGGGGGAACACTGAAGCTTTCTTT
CDR3aa: CASSQDLGGNTEAFF

abundance: NA
j_gene: TRBJ2-1
v_gene: TRBV28
d_gene: TRBD2
CDR3nt: TGTGCCAGCAGTGGGGGACTAGCGCCTTACAATGAGCAGTTCTTC
CDR3aa: CASSGGLAPYNEQFF

abundance: NA
j_gene: TRBJ2-1
v_gene: TRBV6-2/TRBV6-3
d_gene: NA
CDR3nt: TGTGCCAGCGGACTCAATTCAAATGAGCAGTTCTTC
CDR3aa: CASGLNSNEQFF

abundance: few
j_gene: TRBJ2-7
v_gene: TRBV19
d_gene: NA
CDR3nt: TGTGCCAGTAGTACCTCCCCGGGGCGCTACGAGCAGTACTTC
CDR3aa: CASSTSPGRYEQYF

abundance: NA
j_gene: TRBJ2-5
v_gene: TRBV6-1
d_gene: TRBD2
CDR3nt: TGTGCCAGCAGCGAGGGGGTTAGCGGGGCACAAGAGACCCAGTACTTC
CDR3aa: CASSEGVSGAQETQYF

abundance: many
j_gene: TRBJ1-2
v_gene: TRBV6-5
d_gene: TRBD1
CDR3nt: TGTGCCAGCAGTCCATGGACAGGGGATGGCTACACCTTC
CDR3aa: CASSPWTGDGYTF